This T cell receptor (beta chain) was sequenced for a study of cytomegalovirus exposure and HLA in healthy donors (TCRdb year 2017). At the level of the whole study: A later analysis indicated that the 100 to 150 validation repertoires were generated on the platform also employed for the roughly 720 repertoires of the first cohort. The study aimed to test whether signatures of past pathogen exposure could be identified by cataloging public T cell receptors. In addition to the first cohort of roughly 700 subjects, a separate validation cohort of 120 different subjects was used. The study combined high-throughput TCR immunosequencing, statistical association of individual TCRs with disease status, and machine learning to predict cytomegalovirus infection status.

The V end loses 7 bases and the J end loses 4 bases, and a stretch of 13 bases separates them. Sequences SQVTM (CDR1) and ANQGSEA (CDR2) are obtained from the germline V gene. From the cysteine up to the phenylalanine, the CDR3 has a length of 12 residues. Only the CDR3 part of the read is kept: 36 bases, read in frame from the first base. The library was produced with the immunoSEQ multiplex PCR assay. The paper's processing steps were these. A statistical classification framework was developed to diagnose cytomegalovirus status using the catalog of TCR beta chain sequences. TCRdb limited this immuneACCESS table to in-frame rearrangements with V and J called. A share of clones is missing; checked studies link under half to unresolved V genes, and the rest is unexplained. That table furnishes V, J and clone size, whereas the DNA furnished D and trimming. The sample yields more than 95,000 clones; 88% were counted once. The ten largest account for 1.5% to 2% of the sample.

Paper-wide results and their limitations: While some public TCRs were present in many individuals, most TCR sequences turned up only very rarely across donors. All 120 or so repertoires were used to score co-occurrence in the validation cohort in a later analysis, because that analysis had no HLA typing for the cohort. In the study, around 160 TCR beta chains were listed as associated with cytomegalovirus. Three of the identified cytomegalovirus-associated TCR beta chains were confirmed in vitro to be specific for cytomegalovirus antigens. A later analysis found that TCRs clustered in the first cohort also tended to co-occur in the roughly 110 validation repertoires, with 94% of cluster scores above 0. According to the authors, the approach could potentially be generalized to other disease states and immunological phenotypes. In both the original and validation cohorts, the classifier was reported to diagnose cytomegalovirus status with high specificity and sensitivity.

A note on this clone: The specificity of this receptor is unknown. No much larger clone is present one base from it, and per-base qualities are unavailable.

Donors formed part of the validation cohort, which comprised over a hundred subjects and was distinct from the first cohort of 666 subjects. The sequenced material came from PBMCs. Here the chain combines TRBV29-1 and TRBJ1-1; TRBD1 is a possible D gene, resting on 5 matching bases. The sequence came from a man younger than 35 in good health and CMV-seronegative. The nucleotide sequence reads TGCAGCGCAGGGTCGTTAGCCACTGAAGCTTTCTTT. This sequence encodes CSAGSLATEAFF.